This T cell receptor (beta chain) comes out of a study of blood T cell repertoires in COVID-19. Study-level background: Sites in the United States, Italy and Spain provided acute and convalescent COVID-19 samples.

Trimming removed 1 base from V and 1 base from J; junction bases left unmatched: 1. This CDR3 has 15 amino acids. Per germline, CDR1 SEHNR and CDR2 FQNEAQ (reference sequence). Profiled with immunoSEQ multiplex PCR; TCRdb holds only in-frame clones, not every one. Found here are some 130,000 clones, roughly 90% of them singletons; the top ten hold around 4.6%. Sequencing was done on a sample of peripheral blood. The chain employs TRBV7-9 and TRBJ1-1; TRBD1 aligns across 9 bases. This TCR derives from a man aged 60 to 75 with COVID-19, enrolled during active disease. The DNA for the CDR3 is TGTGCCAGCAGCTTAGGACAGGGGGGGAACACTGAAGCTTTCTTT. It codes for CASSLGQGGNTEAFF.